This T cell receptor beta chain is drawn from a study of monozygotic twins with inflammatory bowel disease. The germline CDR1 and CDR2 sequences are MGHRA and YSYEKL. The CDR3 covers 16 residues. Staff drew an approximately 2.3 ml blood sample from each donor. Points from the study as a whole: The sharing of clonotypes with others was lower in IBD patients than in healthy twins, especially with disease activity.

In the case of this clonotype: Its antigen is not known.

Making cDNA involved eight separate reactions per sample. For each CDR3 protein, TCRdb gives one entry from its re-call of the 5' RACE reads, without DNA. This sample's table reports about 420,000 distinct CDR3 sequences. The V call is TRBV4-1, the J call TRBJ2-2; the D call from TCRdb, TRBD2, cannot be confirmed without DNA. This clonotype was obtained from a human donor with ulcerative colitis or Crohn's disease, or a healthy co-twin of an affected twin (not recorded which). The sample comprised blood. CDR3 loop: CASSQGAKANTGELFF.